This T cell receptor beta chain was captured in a study of long-term antiretroviral therapy in people with HIV. Looked up from germline, CDR1 is SGDLS and CDR2 is YYNGEE. The CDR3 is made up of 14 amino acids. V lost 6 bases, J lost 6 bases, and 5 bases stayed unmatched. immunoSEQ v3.0 was run at survey level. Sequencing used immunoSEQ multiplex PCR; TCRdb keeps in-frame clones, though not all of them. The repertoire holds approximately 34,000 clones, with 80% to 85% as singletons. This TCR came from a man younger than 35 with HIV. The rearrangement joins TRBV9 to TRBJ1-6; TRBD1 matches at 8 bases. This sample comprised unsorted PBMCs, obtained 1 year after starting antiretroviral therapy. The CDR3: CASTLTGGNSPLHF. CDR3 bases: TGTGCCAGCACCCTTACAGGGGGTAATTCACCCCTCCACTTT. The variable domain in full, with the rest retrieved from reference TRBV9 and TRBJ1-6, is DSGVTQTPKHLITATGQRVTLRCSPRSGDLSVYWYQQSLDQGLQFLIQYYNGEERAKGNILERFSAQQFPDLHSELNLSSLELGDSALYFCASTLTGGNSPLHFGNGTRLTVT.